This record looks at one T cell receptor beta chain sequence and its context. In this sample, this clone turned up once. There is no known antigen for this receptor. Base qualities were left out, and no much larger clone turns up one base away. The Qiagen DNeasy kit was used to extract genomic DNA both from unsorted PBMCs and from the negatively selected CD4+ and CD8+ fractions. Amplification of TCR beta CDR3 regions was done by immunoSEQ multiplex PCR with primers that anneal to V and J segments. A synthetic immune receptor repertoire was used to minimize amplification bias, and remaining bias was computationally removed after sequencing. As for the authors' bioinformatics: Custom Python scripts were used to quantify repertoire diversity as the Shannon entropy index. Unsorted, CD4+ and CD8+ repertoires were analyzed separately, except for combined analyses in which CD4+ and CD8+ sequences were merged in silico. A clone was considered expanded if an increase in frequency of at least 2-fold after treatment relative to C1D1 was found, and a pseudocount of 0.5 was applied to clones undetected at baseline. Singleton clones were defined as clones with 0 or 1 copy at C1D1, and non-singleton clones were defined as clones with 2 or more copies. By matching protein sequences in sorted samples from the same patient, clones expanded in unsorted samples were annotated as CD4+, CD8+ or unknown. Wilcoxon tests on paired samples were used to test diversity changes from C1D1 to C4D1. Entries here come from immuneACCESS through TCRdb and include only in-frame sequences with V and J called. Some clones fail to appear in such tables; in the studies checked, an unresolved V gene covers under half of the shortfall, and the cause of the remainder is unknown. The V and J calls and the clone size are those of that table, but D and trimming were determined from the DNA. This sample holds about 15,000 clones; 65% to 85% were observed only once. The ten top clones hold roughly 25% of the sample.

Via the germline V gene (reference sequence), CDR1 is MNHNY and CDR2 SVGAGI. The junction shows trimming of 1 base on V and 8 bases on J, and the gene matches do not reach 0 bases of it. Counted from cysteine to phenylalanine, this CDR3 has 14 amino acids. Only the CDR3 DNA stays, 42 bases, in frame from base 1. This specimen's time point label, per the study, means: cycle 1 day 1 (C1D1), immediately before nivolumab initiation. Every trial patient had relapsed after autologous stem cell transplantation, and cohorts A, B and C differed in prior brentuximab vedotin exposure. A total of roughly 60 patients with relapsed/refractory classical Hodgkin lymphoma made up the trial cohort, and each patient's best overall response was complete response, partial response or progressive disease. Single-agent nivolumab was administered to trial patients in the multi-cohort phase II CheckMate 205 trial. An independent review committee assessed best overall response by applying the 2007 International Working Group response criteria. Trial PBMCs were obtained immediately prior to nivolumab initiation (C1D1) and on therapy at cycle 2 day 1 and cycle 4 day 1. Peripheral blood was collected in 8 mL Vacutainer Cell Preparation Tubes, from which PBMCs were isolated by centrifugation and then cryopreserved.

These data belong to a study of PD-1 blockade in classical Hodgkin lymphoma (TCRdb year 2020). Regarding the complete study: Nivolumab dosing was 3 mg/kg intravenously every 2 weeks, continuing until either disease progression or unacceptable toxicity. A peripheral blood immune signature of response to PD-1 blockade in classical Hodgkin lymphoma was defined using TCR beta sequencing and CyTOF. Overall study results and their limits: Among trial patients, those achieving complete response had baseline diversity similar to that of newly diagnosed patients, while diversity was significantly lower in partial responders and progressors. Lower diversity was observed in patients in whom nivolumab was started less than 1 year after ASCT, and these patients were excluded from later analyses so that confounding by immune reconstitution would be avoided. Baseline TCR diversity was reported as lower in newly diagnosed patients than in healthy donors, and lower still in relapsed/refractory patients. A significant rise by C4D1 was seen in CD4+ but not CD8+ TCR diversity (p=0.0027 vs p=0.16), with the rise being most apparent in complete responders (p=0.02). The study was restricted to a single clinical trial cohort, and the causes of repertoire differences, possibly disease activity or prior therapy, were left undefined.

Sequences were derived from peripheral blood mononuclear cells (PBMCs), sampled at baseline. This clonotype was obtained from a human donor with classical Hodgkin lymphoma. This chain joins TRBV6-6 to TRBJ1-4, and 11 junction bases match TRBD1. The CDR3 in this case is CASSYWDRGEKLFF. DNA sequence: TGTGCCAGCAGTTACTGGGACAGGGGGGAAAAACTGTTTTTT.